The clone carrying this T cell receptor (beta chain) was found once. CDR1 is ENHRY and CDR2 is SYGVKD in the germline V gene. The CDR3 covers 14 residues. V lost 2 bases to trimming and J lost 7 bases, with 14 bases between them. In the authors' workflow: The authors estimated nucleated cell counts from reference gene primer amplification. Only in-frame clones appear in the TCRdb table, and some are missing; sequencing was by immunoSEQ multiplex PCR. V, J and clone size were drawn from that table, and D and trimming were deduced from the DNA. The data contain some 76,000 clones, about 89% of them singletons. This sample is drawn from a study of blood T cell repertoires in COVID-19. Study-wide context: Material from acute and convalescent COVID-19 was sourced from the United States, Italy and Spain. Sources were T cells, B-cell-depleted T cells, or PBMCs; the material itself was cDNA or gDNA.

This receptor was obtained from a man aged 60 to 69 with acute or convalescent COVID-19. The sequenced sample consisted of peripheral blood. J is TRBJ1-1 and V is TRBV10-3; D is possibly TRBD1 (6 bases). CDR3 bases: TGTGCCATCAGTGAGATACAGGGTAGGGGTGAAGCTTTCTTT. This codes for CAISEIQGRGEAFF.